The 22 T cell receptor beta chains below come from one sample, sequenced in a study of beta chain features in type 1 diabetes. Expressed TCRB transcripts were sequenced because the isolated RNA had all been reverse transcribed beforehand. The data were produced by immunoSEQ multiplex PCR, yet TCRdb's version contains in-frame clones alone and is incomplete. There are tens of thousands of clones in the sample; 50% to 75% occur only once, and approximately 2% lies in the top ten. The specimen was Tregs from blood. The receptors originated from a woman aged 25-40 years in good health.

This clone appeared once. The chain carries TRBV11-3 and TRBJ2-3; TRBD2 might be the D (6 bases). The V and J ends lost 5 bases and 8 bases respectively, with 14 bases between them. The CDR3 loop spans 13 amino acids. Germline V lookup: CDR1 SGHNT, CDR2 YENEEA. The CDR3 DNA reads TGTGCCAGCAGCCGAGGCGTGGGGGGTACGCAGTATTTT. Translation: CASSRGVGGTQYF.

The chain combines TRBV18 with TRBJ1-1; D unresolved. Germline loops: CDR1 KGHSH, CDR2 LQKENI. V was cut by 6 bases and J by 4 bases, with 12 bases left in between. The CDR3 consists of 13 residues. CDR3: CASSPTEGTEAFF. The CDR3 DNA is TGTGCCAGCTCGCCAACGGAGGGCACTGAAGCTTTCTTT.

The DNA for the CDR3 is TGTGCCAGCAGCTCCCAGGGGGTCCTCGAGCAGTACTTC. Amino acid sequence: CASSSQGVLEQYF. The chain joins TRBV7-3 to TRBJ2-7; 7 bases are shared with TRBD1. CDR3 length equals 13 residues. CDR1 SGHTA and CDR2 FQGTGA come from the germline V gene. With 4 bases clipped from V and 6 bases from J, the junction kept 6 bases outside the gene matches. Combining the CDR3 with reference TRBV7-3 and TRBJ2-7 gives the whole variable domain GAGVSQTPSNKVTEKGKYVELRCDPISGHTALYWYRQSLGQGPEFLIYFQGTGAADDSGLPNDRFFAVRPEGSVSTLKIQRTERGDSAVYLCASSSQGVLEQYFGPGTRLTVT.

The V call is TRBV7-2, the J call TRBJ2-2, with 7 bases identical to TRBD2. With 0 bases clipped from V and 4 bases from J, the junction kept 2 bases outside the gene matches. This CDR3 has 15 amino acids. The germline V gene has CDR1 SGHTA and CDR2 FQGNSA. DNA for the CDR3: TGTGCCAGCAGCTTAGCGGGGGGGGGCACCGGGGAGCTGTTTTTT. Its translation is CASSLAGGGTGELFF.

The CDR3 loop is CASSPGGGRTDTQYF. The DNA of the CDR3 is TGTGCCAGCAGCCCCGGGGGAGGCCGCACAGATACGCAGTATTTT. V gene TRBV11-2 combines with J gene TRBJ2-3, with D maybe TRBD2 (6 bases). Trimming left V 5 bases short and J 1 base short, with 13 bases between. The CDR3 extends over 15 amino acids. Germline CDR1 reads SGHAT; CDR2 reads FQNNGV.

V usage is TRBV7-2 and J usage is TRBJ2-1; 7 positions match TRBD2. Looked up from germline, CDR1 is SGHTA and CDR2 is FQGNSA. The CDR3 extends over 14 amino acids. V lost 0 bases, J lost 7 bases, and 3 bases stayed unmatched. CDR3 DNA: TGTGCCAGCAGCTTAGCGCGGGAGTGGAATGAGCAGTTCTTC. As protein: CASSLAREWNEQFF. Combining the CDR3 with reference TRBV7-2 and TRBJ2-1 gives the whole variable domain GAGVSQSPSNKVTEKGKDVELRCDPISGHTALYWYRQSLGQGLEFLIYFQGNSAPDKSGLPSDRFSAERTGGSVSTLTIQRTQQEDSAVYLCASSLAREWNEQFFGPGTRLTVL.

The rearrangement links TRBV4-1 to TRBJ2-2; 11 bases line up with TRBD2. The germline gives CDR1 MGHRA, CDR2 YSYEKL. The CDR3 is 17 amino acids. Losses at the gene ends were 6 bases for V and 7 bases for J; bases not matched to a gene: 13. The CDR3 is CASRARTVLAGGGELFF. CDR3 sequence (DNA): TGCGCCAGCAGGGCAAGGACTGTCCTAGCGGGGGGCGGGGAGCTGTTTTTT.

The rearrangement joins TRBV7-9 to TRBJ2-2; the match to TRBD2 covers 9 bases. V shed 11 bases and J 2 bases; nucleotides not matched to a gene: 6. The CDR3 runs to 14 residues. The germline CDR1 and CDR2 sequences are SEHNR and FQNEAQ (reference sequence). Here the CDR3 reads CAVTLAGNTGELFF. CDR3 DNA sequence: TGTGCCGTCACACTAGCGGGTAACACCGGGGAGCTGTTTTTT.

This clone has only a few counts. V is TRBV7-9 and J is TRBJ1-4, with D unclear. The CDR3 spans 15 residues. The ends were cut back, 5 bases at V and 6 bases at J, with 16 bases in the middle. The germline V gene encodes CDR1 SEHNR and CDR2 FQNEAQ (reference sequence). CDR3 DNA: TGTGCCAGCAGCCCCCGCGGAGGGTCCCATGAAAAACTGTTTTTT. It translates to CASSPRGGSHEKLFF.

This chain links TRBV5-1 with TRBJ1-5, with 7 bases matching TRBD1. CDR3 length: 15 amino acids. With 3 bases clipped from V and 6 bases from J, the junction kept 9 bases outside the gene matches. In germline, CDR1 is SGHRS, CDR2 YFSETQ. The CDR3 DNA follows: TGCGCCAGCAGCTCCGGAGGAGGGGGCTTTCAGCCCCAGCATTTT. Protein: CASSSGGGGFQPQHF.

This chain connects TRBV19 to TRBJ1-5, with D unresolved. This CDR3 has 14 amino acids. Per germline, CDR1 LNHDA and CDR2 SQIVND (reference sequence). Trimming took off 3 bases at V and 6 bases at J, with 12 bases between the two ends. The CDR3 protein is CASSMWQRVQPQHF. In nucleotides, the CDR3 is TGTGCCAGTAGTATGTGGCAGCGGGTTCAGCCCCAGCATTTT.

CDR3 loop: CASSVVGDGGELFF. The CDR3 DNA follows: TGTGCCAGCAGCGTAGTCGGGGATGGCGGGGAGCTGTTTTTT. The genes are TRBV9 and TRBJ2-2; D perhaps matches TRBD2 (5 bases). V lost 0 bases to trimming and J lost 7 bases, with 10 bases between them. Per germline, CDR1 SGDLS and CDR2 YYNGEE. The CDR3 consists of 14 residues.

With respect to this clone: The CDR3 carries no conserved terminal phenylalanine or tryptophan, so it likely arises from a read error. This chain connects TRBV7-9 to TRBJ1-2; D is uncertain. This CDR3 has 16 residues. V was cut by 0 bases and J by 6 bases, with 17 bases left in between. In germline, CDR1 is SEHNR, CDR2 FQNEAQ (reference sequence). The CDR3 region is CASSLAIGRGPNGYTL. The DNA of the CDR3 is TGTGCCAGCAGCTTAGCGATTGGGCGGGGTCCCAATGGCTACACCCTC.

The chain has TRBV30 and TRBJ1-2, with 7 positions matching TRBD1. The CDR3 sequence is 14 residues long. After removal of 1 base from V and 5 bases from J, the junction contained 7 bases not matched to a gene. Germline V gene sequence: CDR1 GTSNPN, CDR2 SVGIG (reference sequence). As DNA, the CDR3 is TGTGCCTGGAGTGGGCTACAGGGGAGGTATGGCTACACCTTC. This sequence encodes CAWSGLQGRYGYTF. The whole variable domain, remainder taken from reference TRBV30 and TRBJ1-2, is SQTIHQWPATLVQPVGSPLSLECTVEGTSNPNLYWYRQAAGRGLQLLFYSVGIGQISSEVPQNLSASRPQDRQFILSSKKLLLSDSGFYLCAWSGLQGRYGYTFGSGTRLTVV.

This clone was seen a few times. V and J are TRBV19 and TRBJ1-5; D is uncertain. The CDR3 is made up of 14 amino acids. V lost 6 bases and J 0 bases, leaving 9 bases between the germline ends. From germline, CDR1 is LNHDA and CDR2 SQIVND (reference sequence). CDR3 bases: TGTGCCAGTAGAGTTACTAATAGCAATCAGCCCCAGCATTTT. Protein sequence: CASRVTNSNQPQHF.

This clone has more than one count but fewer than ten. V and J are TRBV7-9 and TRBJ2-1; 11 bases fit TRBD2. Germline CDR1 reads SEHNR; CDR2 reads FQNEAQ (reference sequence). CDR3 length: 18 residues. The J segment lost 6 bases and the V segment lost 3 bases, leaving 13 bases of the junction unmatched. CDR3: CASSFHDWVAGGLNEQFF. DNA of the CDR3: TGTGCCAGCAGCTTCCACGATTGGGTAGCGGGAGGGCTCAATGAGCAGTTCTTC.

This clone was seen a few times. V and J are TRBV2 and TRBJ1-1; 8 bases align to TRBD1. The germline V gene encodes CDR1 SNHLY and CDR2 FYNNEI. This CDR3 is 14 amino acids long. The junction had 3 bases not matched to a gene; V was cut back by 6 bases and J by 0 bases. The CDR3 DNA reads TGTGCCAGCAGCCCGGGACAGGTGAACACTGAAGCTTTCTTT. Protein: CASSPGQVNTEAFF. The variable domain in full, completed from reference TRBV2 and TRBJ1-1, reads EPEVTQTPSHQVTQMGQEVILRCVPISNHLYFYWYRQILGQKVEFLVSFYNNEISEKSEIFDDQFSVERPDGSNFTLKIRSTKLEDSAMYFCASSPGQVNTEAFFGQGTRLTVV.

This chain connects TRBV7-2 to TRBJ1-5; 8 nucleotides match TRBD1. The V segment lost 3 bases and the J segment 4 bases; nucleotides outside the gene matches: 5. In germline, CDR1 is SGHTA, CDR2 FQGNSA. This CDR3 is built from 15 residues. This CDR3 is CASSFTGQANQPQHF. The CDR3 coding sequence is TGTGCCAGCAGCTTTACGGGACAGGCTAATCAGCCCCAGCATTTT.

This rearrangement joins TRBV7-2 to TRBJ1-2, with D perhaps matching TRBD1 (6 bases). CDR1 and CDR2 (germline): SGHTA, FQGNSA. This CDR3 region has 14 residues. The V gene lost 5 bases and the J gene lost 4 bases, with 14 bases spanning the gap. The CDR3: CASSPRTVFYGYTF. The CDR3 bases are TGTGCCAGCAGCCCACGGACAGTTTTCTATGGCTACACCTTC.

V usage is TRBV6-5 and J usage is TRBJ2-5, with D tentatively TRBD1 (5 bases). The length of the CDR3 is 15 residues. V gave up 0 bases and J gave up 3 bases, with 11 bases separating them. Per germline, CDR1 MNHEY and CDR2 SVGAGI. The CDR3 protein is CASSYSSGREETQYF. The CDR3 DNA is TGTGCCAGCAGTTACTCCTCGGGCAGGGAAGAGACCCAGTACTTC.

The chain has TRBV7-9 and TRBJ2-2; 8 positions match TRBD2. The ends lost 5 bases at V and 5 bases at J; junction bases unmatched: 1. This CDR3 is built from 13 residues. Germline V lookup: CDR1 SEHNR, CDR2 FQNEAQ (reference sequence). DNA for the CDR3: TGTGCCAGCAGCCAGCGGGAGACCGGGGAGCTGTTTTTT. Protein sequence: CASSQRETGELFF.

This clone has a handful of counts. The rearrangement uses TRBV27 and TRBJ2-3, with 8 bases fitting TRBD2. The CDR3 is 16 amino acids. From germline, CDR1 is MNHEY and CDR2 SMNVEV (reference sequence). J gave up 1 base and V 5 bases, and 8 bases lay outside the gene matches. The CDR3 DNA is TGTGCCAGCAGTCAAGCAAGCGGGAGTGGCACAGATACGCAGTATTTT. It yields the protein CASSQASGSGTDTQYF.